The rows below give T cell receptor beta chains drawn from one sample of a study of technical replicates of blood from several donors. Assay used: immunoSEQ multiplex PCR; TCRdb lists only in-frame clones, some missing. This table has fewer than 95,000 clones, approximately 95% appearing once. The source material was T cells isolated from PBMCs. The receptors were sampled from a human donor in good health. CDR3s include the opening cysteine and the closing phenylalanine or tryptophan. D genes are given only for firm matches. A row's size may be missing; if present it is once, few, many or a size class.

>.|TRBD1|TRBJ2-1|TRBV2
CASSFGQGAVITYNEQFF
TGTGCCAGCAGTTTCGGACAGGGGGCCGTTATAACCTACAATGAGCAGTTCTTC
>.|TRBD2|TRBJ2-7|TRBV28
CASRFLAGVFEQYF
TGTGCCAGCAGGTTTCTAGCGGGAGTCTTCGAGCAGTACTTC
>.|TRBD2|TRBJ2-7|TRBV28
CASSLASGSGTYEQYF
TGTGCCAGCAGTTTAGCTAGCGGGAGTGGGACCTACGAGCAGTACTTC
>once|.|TRBJ2-4|TRBV28
CASSSGQVAKNIQYF
TGTGCCAGCAGTTCAGGACAAGTAGCCAAAAACATTCAGTACTTC
>.|TRBD2|TRBJ2-7|TRBV7-2
CASSLGPPLAGSPYEQYF
TGTGCCAGCAGCTTAGGCCCTCCTCTAGCGGGCTCGCCTTACGAGCAGTACTTC
>once|TRBD1|TRBJ1-2|TRBV6-5
CASSLTGMDGYTF
TGTGCCAGCAGCTTGACAGGGATGGATGGCTACACCTTC
>once|.|TRBJ1-5|TRBV19
CASSIVHVGARQPQHF
TGTGCCAGTAGTATCGTACACGTGGGGGCGAGGCAGCCCCAGCATTTT
>.|TRBD1|TRBJ2-7|TRBV19
CASSILGTGGGEQYF
TGTGCCAGTAGTATCCTCGGGACAGGGGGCGGAGAGCAGTACTTC
>.|.|TRBJ1-1|TRBV2
CASSQRSLNTEAFF
TGTGCCAGCAGTCAACGGAGTTTGAACACTGAAGCTTTCTTT
>.|.|TRBJ1-1|TRBV6-1
CASTNRGNTEAFF
TGTGCCAGCACTAACCGGGGGAACACTGAAGCTTTCTTT
>.|TRBD1|TRBJ1-4|TRBV19
CATTDRGLHNEKLFF
TGTGCCACCACGGACAGGGGGCTACATAATGAAAAACTGTTTTTT
>.|.|TRBJ2-5|TRBV18
CASSSGETQYF
TGTGCCAGCTCATCGGGAGAGACCCAGTACTTC
>.|.|TRBJ2-3|TRBV6-5
CASSYLWQASTDTQYF
TGTGCCAGCAGTTACCTATGGCAGGCGAGCACAGATACGCAGTATTTT
>once|TRBD2|TRBJ2-7|TRBV7-2
CASSFPLAGDYEQYF
TGTGCCAGCAGCTTCCCACTAGCGGGAGACTACGAGCAGTACTTC
>.|TRBD1|TRBJ1-4|TRBV30
CAWSVPGTGRREKLFF
TGTGCCTGGAGTGTCCCAGGGACAGGGAGGAGGGAAAAACTGTTTTTT
>.|TRBD2|TRBJ2-1|TRBV27
CASSLTSGSLNLDNEQFF
TGTGCCAGCAGTTTGACTAGCGGGAGTTTGAACCTTGACAATGAGCAGTTCTTC
>.|TRBD1|TRBJ2-1|TRBV10-3
CAIRTGQRYNEQFF
TGTGCCATCAGGACGGGACAGAGGTACAATGAGCAGTTCTTC
>.|.|TRBJ1-1|TRBV7-9
CASSHRDSEAFF
TGTGCCAGCAGCCATAGGGACTCTGAAGCTTTCTTT